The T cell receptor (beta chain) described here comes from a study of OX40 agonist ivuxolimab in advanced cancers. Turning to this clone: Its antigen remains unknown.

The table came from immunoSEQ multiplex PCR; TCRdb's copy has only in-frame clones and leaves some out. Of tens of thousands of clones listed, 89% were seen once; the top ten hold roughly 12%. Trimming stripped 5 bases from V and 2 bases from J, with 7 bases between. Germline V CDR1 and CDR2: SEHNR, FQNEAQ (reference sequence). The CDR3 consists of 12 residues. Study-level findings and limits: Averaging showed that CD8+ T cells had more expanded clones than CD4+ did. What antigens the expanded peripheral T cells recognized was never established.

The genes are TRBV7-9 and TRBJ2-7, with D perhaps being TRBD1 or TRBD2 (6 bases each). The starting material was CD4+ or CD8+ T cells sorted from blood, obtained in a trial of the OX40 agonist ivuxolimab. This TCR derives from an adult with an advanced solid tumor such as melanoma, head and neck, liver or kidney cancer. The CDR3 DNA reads TGTGCCAGCAGCAGGGGGGCCTACGAGCAGTACTTC. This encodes CASSRGAYEQYF.